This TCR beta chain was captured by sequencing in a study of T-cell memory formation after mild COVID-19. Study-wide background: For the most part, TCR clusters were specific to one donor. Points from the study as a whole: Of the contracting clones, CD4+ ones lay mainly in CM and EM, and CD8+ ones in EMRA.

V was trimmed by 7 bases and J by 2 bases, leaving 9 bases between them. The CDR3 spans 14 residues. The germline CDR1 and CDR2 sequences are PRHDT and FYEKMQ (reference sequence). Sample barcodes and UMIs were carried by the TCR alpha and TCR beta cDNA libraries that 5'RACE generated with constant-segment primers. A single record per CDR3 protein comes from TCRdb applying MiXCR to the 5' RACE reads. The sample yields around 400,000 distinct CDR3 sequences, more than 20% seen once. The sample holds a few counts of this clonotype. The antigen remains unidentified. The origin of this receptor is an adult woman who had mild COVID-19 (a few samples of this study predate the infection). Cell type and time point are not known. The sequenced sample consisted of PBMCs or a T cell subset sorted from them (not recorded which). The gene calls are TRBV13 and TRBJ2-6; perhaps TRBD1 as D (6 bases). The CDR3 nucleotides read TGTGCCAGCATCAGGGGAGCTGGGGCCAACGTCCTGACTTTC. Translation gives CASIRGAGANVLTF. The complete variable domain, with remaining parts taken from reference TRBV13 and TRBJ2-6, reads AAGVIQSPRHLIKEKRETATLKCYPIPRHDTVYWYQQGPGQDPQFLISFYEKMQSDKGSIPDRFSAQQFSDYHSELNMSSLELGDSALYFCASIRGAGANVLTFGAGSRLTVL.